The T cell receptor beta chain described here comes from a study of cytomegalovirus exposure and HLA in healthy donors. Germline V lookup: CDR1 SGHAT, CDR2 FQNNGV. V lost 2 bases, J lost 5 bases, and 4 bases stayed unmatched. The CDR3 has 15 amino acids. It was with 60 Vbeta and 13 Jbeta primers that the PCR ran. Some clones are missing from TCRdb's copy, which holds only in-frame ones; the method was immunoSEQ multiplex PCR. The profile shows 110,000 to 150,000 clones, 60% to 80% of them singletons. This sequence was found in a male donor in good health and CMV-seronegative. Sequencing input: PBMCs. The chain recombines TRBV11-2 with TRBJ1-4; TRBD1 aligns across 8 bases. CDR3 sequence reads: CASSLRQGKNEKLFF. In DNA, the CDR3 is TGTGCCAGCAGCTTAAGACAGGGGAAAAATGAAAAACTGTTTTTT.